These 32 T cell receptor beta chains originate from one sample sequenced in a study of shared clonotypes between healthy human individuals. Naive CD8 cells, CD45RO-negative and positively selected for CCR7, excluded terminally differentiated effector memory CD45RA+ cells. The method was immunoSEQ multiplex PCR; TCRdb's version includes in-frame clones alone and lacks a portion of them. The data contain about 700,000 clones, around 92% of them singletons. Sequencing input: naive CD8+ T cells sorted from blood. The receptors derive from a man younger than 40 in good health.

Worth noting for this clone: The same CDR3 arises from other DNA sequences in this sample as well. J is TRBJ2-7 and V is TRBV7-9; D is undetermined. V gave up 2 bases and J gave up 1 base, with 3 bases separating them. This CDR3 spans 12 amino acids. The germline V gene has CDR1 SEHNR and CDR2 FQNEAQ (reference sequence). CDR3 loop: CASSLNSYEQYF. CDR3 coding DNA: TGTGCCAGCAGCTTAAATTCCTACGAGCAGTACTTC.

V and J are TRBV11-2 and TRBJ2-7; D possibly corresponds to TRBD2 (7 bases). Germline lookup yields CDR1 SGHAT and CDR2 FQNNGV. Trimming pared 1 base from V and 2 bases from J, leaving 15 bases between. CDR3 length: 16 amino acids. The chain's CDR3 is CASSLGPGGATYEQYF. The CDR3 nucleotides are TGTGCCAGCAGCTTAGGCCCGGGGGGCGCGACCTACGAGCAGTACTTC.

The rearrangement uses TRBV25-1 and TRBJ1-5, with D unresolved. The CDR3 runs 12 residues. CDR1 is MGHDK, CDR2 SYGVNS, per germline. The V end was cut by 8 bases, the J end by 7 bases, with 12 bases between. CDR3 amino acids: CASGLGGQPQHF. The CDR3 DNA is TGTGCCAGCGGATTAGGAGGGCAGCCCCAGCATTTT.

V usage is TRBV6-5 and J usage is TRBJ1-1, with D uncertain. This CDR3 is built from 13 residues. The V gene's germline CDR1 is MNHEY and CDR2 SVGAGI. V was clipped by 0 bases and J by 4 bases, with 6 bases between them. This chain's CDR3 is CASSYSRTTEAFF. The CDR3 bases are TGTGCCAGCAGTTACTCAAGAACCACTGAAGCTTTCTTT.

This clone was recorded a few times. The rearrangement uses TRBV11-2 and TRBJ2-7; D gene ambiguous. This CDR3 has 14 residues. Trimming pared 1 base from V and 2 bases from J, leaving 9 bases between. Germline lookup yields CDR1 SGHAT and CDR2 FQNNGV. The chain's CDR3 is CASSLGDQPYEQYF. DNA of the CDR3: TGTGCCAGCAGCTTAGGAGACCAGCCCTACGAGCAGTACTTC.

This chain joins TRBV29-1 and TRBJ2-7; D possibly corresponds to TRBD2 (6 bases). The CDR3 sequence is 14 residues long. The germline V and J ends were trimmed by 6 bases and 2 bases, with 17 bases remaining between them. CDR1 and CDR2 (germline): SQVTM, ANQGSEA. Written as DNA, the CDR3 is TGCAGCGTAAAAACAGGAACGGGGGCCTACGAGCAGTACTTC. Translation: CSVKTGTGAYEQYF.

CDR3 protein: CASSPFGGGAYEQYF. The CDR3, as DNA: TGTGCCAGCAGTCCCTTCGGAGGGGGCGCCTACGAGCAGTACTTC. V usage is TRBV6-5 and J usage is TRBJ2-7; a weak D match, TRBD1 (7 bases). CDR3 length: 15 residues. V gave up 5 bases and J gave up 2 bases, with 16 bases separating them. Germline V gives CDR1 MNHEY, CDR2 SVGAGI.

The CDR3 region is CASQNMPGQGITEAFF. CDR3 in DNA: TGTGCCAGTCAAAACATGCCGGGACAGGGTATCACTGAAGCTTTCTTT. J is TRBJ1-1 and V is TRBV14; the match to TRBD1 covers 9 bases. This CDR3 comprises 16 residues. Germline V gives CDR1 SGHDN, CDR2 FVKESK. Germline trimming cut 9 bases from V and 4 bases from J; bases unmatched to any gene: 15.

The chain has TRBV7-2 and TRBJ1-1; D gene ambiguous. CDR1 is SGHTA, CDR2 FQGNSA, per germline. Trimming shortened V by 5 bases and J by 9 bases, and 13 bases separated the two germline ends. The CDR3 covers 12 residues. The chain's CDR3 is CASSGYGSQAFF. The CDR3 DNA reads TGTGCCAGCAGCGGCTACGGGAGCCAAGCTTTCTTT.

The gene calls are TRBV28 and TRBJ2-7, with 9 bases lining up with TRBD1. The CDR3 extends over 14 amino acids. The junction had 3 bases not matched to a gene; V was cut back by 6 bases and J by 0 bases. Germline V CDR1 and CDR2: MDHEN, SYDVKM. The chain's CDR3 is CASRVDRGSYEQYF. For the CDR3, the DNA is TGTGCCAGCAGGGTGGACAGGGGCTCCTACGAGCAGTACTTC.

This clone has just one count. V gene TRBV7-3 combines with J gene TRBJ2-7, with a weak D call TRBD1 (5 bases). Germline CDR1 is SGHTA and CDR2 is FQGTGA. The ends were cut back, 4 bases at V and 0 bases at J, with 7 bases in the middle. This CDR3 spans 13 amino acids. The DNA for the CDR3 is TGTGCCAGCAGCTACGACAGCTCCTACGAGCAGTACTTC. The encoded protein is CASSYDSSYEQYF.

The chain links TRBV11-2 to TRBJ2-5; tentatively, D is TRBD2 (5 bases). The CDR3 has 13 amino acids. Between the trimmed V and J ends, which lost 6 bases and 2 bases, there was a span of 10 bases. Germline CDR1 is SGHAT and CDR2 is FQNNGV. The CDR3 is CASSGSAQETQYF. In nucleotides, the CDR3 is TGTGCCAGCAGTGGTAGCGCACAAGAGACCCAGTACTTC.

As for this clone: A read error may produce the germline difference seen at one junction end. This chain joins TRBV2 and TRBJ1-2; D uncertain. Germline CDR1 and CDR2: SNHLY and FYNNEI. There are 12 residues in the CDR3. DNA for the CDR3: TGTGCCAGCAGTGCGGACCTGTACTTCGCGTTCTTC. Encoded protein: CASSADLYFAFF.

The chain is built from TRBV28 and TRBJ2-3; 7 bases agree with TRBD2. The CDR3 covers 15 residues. The ends lost 2 bases at V and 4 bases at J; junction bases unmatched: 6. Looked up from germline, CDR1 is MDHEN and CDR2 is SYDVKM. CDR3 region: CASSLVAGFSDTQYF. The CDR3 nucleotides are TGTGCCAGCAGTTTAGTAGCGGGCTTTTCAGATACGCAGTATTTT.

The CDR3 sequence: CASSYHGRSSYEQYF. The CDR3 nucleotides read TGTGCCAGCAGTTACCACGGACGTAGCTCCTACGAGCAGTACTTC. The chain recombines TRBV6-5 with TRBJ2-7; D unclear. Germline loops: CDR1 MNHEY, CDR2 SVGAGI. The CDR3 extends over 15 amino acids. V was cut by 2 bases and J by 0 bases, with 11 bases left in between.

The genes are TRBV4-1 and TRBJ2-1; no firm D call. The V end lost 1 base, the J end lost 8 bases, and 15 bases lay between the germline ends. The CDR3 runs to 15 residues. The germline V gene encodes CDR1 MGHRA and CDR2 YSYEKL. The CDR3 DNA sequence: TGCGCCAGCAGCCAAGTGAACCCATCCGTGGATGAGCAGTTCTTC. This encodes CASSQVNPSVDEQFF.

J is TRBJ2-7 and V is TRBV27, with D tentatively TRBD2 (5 bases). Germline CDR1 is MNHEY and CDR2 is SMNVEV (reference sequence). This CDR3 region has 16 residues. V shed 5 bases and J shed 2 bases, with 19 bases lying between them. CDR3 in DNA: TGTGCCAGCAGTCGATCCGCAGGACTTTTAACCTACGAGCAGTACTTC. Amino acids: CASSRSAGLLTYEQYF.

This clone was picked up one time. The chain uses TRBV4-2 and TRBJ2-5; TRBD2 agrees at 11 bases. Germline values: CDR1 LGHNA, CDR2 YNFKEQ. The CDR3 is made up of 16 amino acids. V trimming: 3 bases; J trimming: 1 base; junction bases outside the gene matches: 4. CDR3 sequence: CASSQETSGIQETQYF. The CDR3 region has the DNA TGTGCCAGCAGCCAGGAGACTAGCGGGATCCAAGAGACCCAGTACTTC.

This chain uses TRBV11-3 with TRBJ2-1; D ambiguous. V dropped 5 bases and J dropped 4 bases, with 12 bases sitting between them. The CDR3 has 14 residues. Per the germline V gene, CDR1 is SGHNT and CDR2 is YENEEA. The CDR3 loop is CASSPPDGYNEQFF. CDR3 DNA sequence: TGTGCCAGCAGCCCACCAGACGGATACAATGAGCAGTTCTTC. Supplemented by reference TRBV11-3 and TRBJ2-1, the full variable domain reads EAGVVQSPRYKIIEKKQPVAFWCNPISGHNTLYWYLQNLGQGPELLIRYENEEAVDDSQLPKDRFSAERLKGVDSTLKIQPAELGDSAVYLCASSPPDGYNEQFFGPGTRLTVL.

This chain uses TRBV6-6 with TRBJ2-2; D not certain. The CDR3 has 16 amino acids. Trimming removed 0 bases from V and 3 bases from J, with 11 bases in between. Per the germline V gene, CDR1 is MNHNY and CDR2 is SVGAGI (reference sequence). CDR3 protein: CASSYSSEWDTGELFF. In DNA, the CDR3 is TGTGCCAGCAGTTACTCGAGTGAGTGGGACACCGGGGAGCTGTTTTTT.

The V gene is TRBV7-9, the J gene TRBJ1-1; TRBD1 agrees at 7 bases. Germline values: CDR1 SEHNR, CDR2 FQNEAQ (reference sequence). The length of the CDR3 is 16 residues. V trimming: 4 bases; J trimming: 4 bases; junction bases outside the gene matches: 12. DNA of the CDR3: TGTGCCAGCAGCTACCCGCACAGGGGTACAAGCACTGAAGCTTTCTTT. It specifies CASSYPHRGTSTEAFF.

A remark on this clone: The same CDR3 can be traced to other DNA sequences in this sample. V gene TRBV14 combines with J gene TRBJ2-7; D is uncertain. The CDR3 extends over 12 amino acids. V was trimmed by 0 bases and J by 4 bases, leaving 4 bases between them. Germline CDR1 reads SGHDN; CDR2 reads FVKESK. This CDR3 reads CASSQDGYEQYF. CDR3 nucleotides: TGTGCCAGCAGCCAAGATGGGTACGAGCAGTACTTC.

V is TRBV7-8 and J is TRBJ1-4, with 9 nucleotides matching TRBD1. V lost 4 bases and J lost 6; bases outside the gene matches: 18. The CDR3 covers 19 residues. Germline V CDR1 and CDR2: SGHVS, FQNEAQ. The CDR3 loop reads CASSSLRQGDTEVYEKLFF. The CDR3, as DNA: TGTGCCAGCAGCTCCCTACGACAGGGGGATACTGAGGTTTATGAAAAACTGTTTTTT.

The chain carries TRBV18 and TRBJ1-5; 7 bases are shared with TRBD1. The CDR3 has 15 amino acids. Germline values: CDR1 KGHSH, CDR2 LQKENI. V was pared by 3 bases and J by 0 bases, with 2 bases of the junction left unmatched. Here the CDR3 DNA reads TGTGCCAGCTCACCGACAGGGTTTAGCAATCAGCCCCAGCATTTT. It yields the protein CASSPTGFSNQPQHF.

This clone was detected once. V usage is TRBV11-2 and J usage is TRBJ1-1; 10 bases are shared with TRBD1. The CDR3 is 17 amino acids. Germline V gene lookup returns CDR1 SGHAT and CDR2 FQNNGV. J gave up 6 bases and V 0 bases, and 10 bases lay outside the gene matches. The CDR3, as DNA: TGTGCCAGCAGCTTAGATAGGTGGGGACAGGGGATCTCTGAAGCTTTCTTT. It specifies CASSLDRWGQGISEAFF.

V is TRBV5-1 and J is TRBJ2-1; 9 nucleotides align to TRBD1. This CDR3 region has 15 residues. Germline values: CDR1 SGHRS, CDR2 YFSETQ. V dropped 4 bases and J dropped 5; count of bases not matched to a gene: 7. As DNA, the CDR3 is TGCGCCAGCAGCCCGAGAGGACAGGGGAACAATGAGCAGTTCTTC. It translates to CASSPRGQGNNEQFF.

The chain joins TRBV11-2 to TRBJ2-2; possible D gene TRBD1, 5 bases. This CDR3 comprises 17 residues. Germline-derived CDR1 and CDR2 are SGHAT and FQNNGV. V lost 5 bases and J lost 2, with 18 bases in between. CDR3 in amino acids: CASSPTPGLANTGELFF. The CDR3 DNA is TGTGCCAGCAGCCCAACCCCAGGGCTGGCAAACACCGGGGAGCTGTTTTTT. The entire variable domain, with the rest obtained from reference TRBV11-2 and TRBJ2-2, is as follows: EAGVAQSPRYKIIEKRQSVAFWCNPISGHATLYWYQQILGQGPKLLIQFQNNGVVDDSQLPKDRFSAERLKGVDSTLKIQPAKLEDSAVYLCASSPTPGLANTGELFFGEGSRLTVL.

The chain is built from TRBV27 and TRBJ1-5; D possibly corresponds to TRBD1 (5 bases). The length of the CDR3 is 14 residues. Deletions cut 2 bases from V and 3 bases from J, with 8 bases between. Germline V gives CDR1 MNHEY, CDR2 SMNVEV (reference sequence). This CDR3 is CASSLQGPNQPQHF. The CDR3 nucleotides are TGTGCCAGCAGTTTACAGGGCCCCAATCAGCCCCAGCATTTT.

The CDR3 DNA sequence: TGTGCCAGCAGTTGGACAGGGAACACTGAAGCTTTCTTT. Encoded protein: CASSWTGNTEAFF. The chain is built from TRBV6-5 and TRBJ1-1; 7 bases map to TRBD1. Germline CDR1 MNHEY, CDR2 SVGAGI. Trimming took 4 bases from V and 1 from J; bases not matched to a gene: 0. The CDR3 is 13 amino acids.

This chain connects TRBV7-2 to TRBJ2-3; 8 bases line up with TRBD2. The germline gives CDR1 SGHTA, CDR2 FQGNSA. V trimming: 1 base; J trimming: 2 bases; junction bases outside the gene matches: 5. The CDR3 spans 16 residues. The CDR3 nucleotides are TGTGCCAGCAGCTTAGTGGGCGGGAGGAACACAGATACGCAGTATTTT. Translating gives CASSLVGGRNTDTQYF.

The V gene is TRBV10-2, the J gene TRBJ2-3; weak D call: TRBD2 (6 bases). CDR1 and CDR2 (germline): WSHSY, SAAADI. This CDR3 contains 17 residues. Trimming pared 9 bases from V and 2 bases from J, leaving 24 bases between. The CDR3 loop reads CASSTPRGSGHTDTQYF. In DNA form, the CDR3 reads TGCGCCAGTTCTACCCCGAGAGGCAGCGGGCACACAGATACGCAGTATTTT.

The CDR3 spells CSVEMGPRETYEQYF. In DNA form, the CDR3 reads TGCAGCGTTGAAATGGGTCCGAGAGAGACCTACGAGCAGTACTTC. This sequence joins TRBV29-1 and TRBJ2-7; D unresolved. CDR3 length: 15 residues. The V gene's germline CDR1 is SQVTM and CDR2 ANQGSEA. Between the trimmed V and J ends, which lost 2 bases and 2 bases, there was a span of 16 bases.